This T cell receptor (beta chain) was identified in a study of shared clonotypes between healthy human individuals. Notes on the study in general: The sharing of 4.5% to 5.5% of naive CD4 clonotypes was seen across several donors.

Some clones are missing from TCRdb's copy, which holds only in-frame ones; the method was immunoSEQ multiplex PCR. The table has roughly 170,000 clones, 66% seen once. The donors, healthy adults who were HIV-negative, had experienced no recent acute infections or vaccinations. The donor cohort consisted entirely of Caucasian adults residing in Nashville, Tennessee. CD4+ cell separation produced CD45RA+ naive and CD45RA-negative memory subsets. As concerns this clone: Its target is not known. No DNA is shown, since the ends of the CDR3 on it are uncertain; the CDR3 is the one TCRdb lists.

This clonotype originated in a young man in good health. Sequences were obtained from memory CD4+ T cells sorted from blood. The sample's subset: CD45RA-negative fraction.

The CDR3: CASSFGAGSSF. The chain is built from TRBV28 and TRBJ2-7; the D segment call TRBD2 is taken from the table without a DNA check. Per the germline V gene, CDR1 is MDHEN and CDR2 is SYDVKM. Both ends counted, the CDR3 spans 11 residues.